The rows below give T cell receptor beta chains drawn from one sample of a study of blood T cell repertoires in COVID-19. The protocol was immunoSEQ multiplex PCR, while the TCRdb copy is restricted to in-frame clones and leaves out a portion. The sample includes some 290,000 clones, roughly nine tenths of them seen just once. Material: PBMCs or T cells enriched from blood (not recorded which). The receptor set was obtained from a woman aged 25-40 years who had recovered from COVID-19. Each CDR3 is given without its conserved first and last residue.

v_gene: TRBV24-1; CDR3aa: ATSENQAPSTDTQY
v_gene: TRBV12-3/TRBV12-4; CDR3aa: ASRPDLNIQY
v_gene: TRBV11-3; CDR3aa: ASSSSSVSYEQY
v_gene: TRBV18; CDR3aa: ASSPLQGASGYT
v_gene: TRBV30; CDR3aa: AWTQATNEKLF
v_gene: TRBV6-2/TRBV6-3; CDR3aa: ASSPRLAGDNEQF
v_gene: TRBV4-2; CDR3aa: ASSQWGQGPYEQY
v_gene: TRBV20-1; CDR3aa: SASGQGVGYT
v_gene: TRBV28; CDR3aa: ASSQEGRVHTEAF
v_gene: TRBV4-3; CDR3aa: ASSQDNRDYHGYT
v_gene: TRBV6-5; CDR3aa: ASRRDRGQHYEQY
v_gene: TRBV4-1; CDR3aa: ASSLVGGWRAKNIQY
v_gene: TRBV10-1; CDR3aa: ASSDANYEKTQY
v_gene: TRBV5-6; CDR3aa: ASSGIAGGEETQY
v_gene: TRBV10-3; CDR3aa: AISPGQVVVETQY
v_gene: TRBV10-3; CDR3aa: AIRKPGLATDTQY
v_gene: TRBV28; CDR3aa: ASSPPHLGRSTDTQY
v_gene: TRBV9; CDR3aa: ASSVRENQPQH
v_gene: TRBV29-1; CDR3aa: SGQDAGGYT
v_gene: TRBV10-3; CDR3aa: AISMRELYEQF
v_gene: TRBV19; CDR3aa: ASSGQVSGANVLT
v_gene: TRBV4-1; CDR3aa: ASSQAGGHLAKNIQY